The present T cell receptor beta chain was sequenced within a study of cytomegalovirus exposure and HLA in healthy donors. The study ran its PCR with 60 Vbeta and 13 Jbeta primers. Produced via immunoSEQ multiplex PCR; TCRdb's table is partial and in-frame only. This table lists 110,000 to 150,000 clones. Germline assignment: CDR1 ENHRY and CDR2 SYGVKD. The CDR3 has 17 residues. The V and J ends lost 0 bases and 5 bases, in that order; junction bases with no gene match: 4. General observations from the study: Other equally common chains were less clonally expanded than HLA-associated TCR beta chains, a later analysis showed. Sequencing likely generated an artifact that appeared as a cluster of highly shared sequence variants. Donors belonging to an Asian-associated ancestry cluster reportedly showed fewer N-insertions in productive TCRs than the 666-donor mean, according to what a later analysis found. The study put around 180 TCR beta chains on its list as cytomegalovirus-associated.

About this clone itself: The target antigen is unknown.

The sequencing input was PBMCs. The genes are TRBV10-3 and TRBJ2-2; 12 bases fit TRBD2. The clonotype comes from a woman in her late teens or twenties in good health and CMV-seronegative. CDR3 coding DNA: TGTGCCATCAGTGAGTCTAGGACTAGCGGGAAAACCGGGGAGCTGTTTTTT. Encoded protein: CAISESRTSGKTGELFF.